This TCR beta chain was captured by sequencing in a study of control samples from healthy donors and cancer patients. Some clones are missing from TCRdb's copy, which holds only in-frame ones; the method was immunoSEQ multiplex PCR. The sample has about 90,000 clones, about nine tenths seen once; the top ten hold over 3%. The germline V gene has CDR1 MGHRA and CDR2 YSYEKL. The CDR3 has 12 amino acids. Trimming took 5 bases from V and 8 from J, leaving 12 bases between them. Sequences were obtained from blood. The receptor comes from a woman between 18 and 29 years old in good health. The chain joins TRBV4-1 to TRBJ1-1; no clear D. The CDR3 protein is CASSNYGYEAFF. CDR3 sequence (DNA): TGCGCCAGCAGCAATTATGGATACGAAGCTTTCTTT.